This T cell receptor beta chain is from a study of tumor-infiltrating lymphocytes in primary liver carcinoma. It was from approximately 20-30 mg of unsorted bulk tissue that RNA and DNA were co-extracted. Every single tumor sample held over 85% viable tumor cells. Details on this clonotype: Because it lacks the conserved phenylalanine or tryptophan at the end, this CDR3 is likely a read error. It is unclear where the CDR3 begins or ends on the DNA, so no DNA is shown, and the CDR3 is as TCRdb lists it.

The researchers produced TCR beta cDNA from roughly 550 ng total RNA with a constant-region primer. What produced the TCR beta libraries was three nested multiplex PCR rounds using slightly modified ARM-PCR. It was with TRBV1-TRBV30 forward primers and a C-beta reverse primer that the first two PCR rounds were run, at about 10 cycles each. One entry per CDR3 protein, called by TCRdb with MiXCR from the multiplex PCR reads. The sample carries about 99,000 distinct CDR3 sequences, around 63% recorded once. The length of the CDR3 is 14 amino acids, counting both ends. Germline values: CDR1 MNHNY, CDR2 SVGAGI (reference sequence).

Sequences were obtained from liver tumor tissue from sampling region 5. Subset of the sample: tumor region T5, tumor centre. This rearrangement joins TRBV6-6 to TRBJ1-1. This clonotype originated in a woman aged 55-69 years with primary liver carcinoma and hepatitis B virus infection. CDR3 sequence: CASIRGGVDTEASS.